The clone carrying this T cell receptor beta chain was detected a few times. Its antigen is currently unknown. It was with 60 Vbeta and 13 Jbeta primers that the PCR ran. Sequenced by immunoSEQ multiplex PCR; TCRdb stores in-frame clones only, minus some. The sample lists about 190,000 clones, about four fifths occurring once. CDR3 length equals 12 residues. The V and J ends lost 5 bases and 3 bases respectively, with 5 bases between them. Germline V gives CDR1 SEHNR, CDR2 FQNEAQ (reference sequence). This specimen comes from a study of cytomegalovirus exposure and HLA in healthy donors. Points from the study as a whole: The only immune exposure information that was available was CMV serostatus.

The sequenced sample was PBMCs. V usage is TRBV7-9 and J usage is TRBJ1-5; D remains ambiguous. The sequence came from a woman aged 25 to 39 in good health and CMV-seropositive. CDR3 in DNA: TGTGCCAGCAGCCGAGCCAATCAGCCCCAGCATTTT. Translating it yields CASSRANQPQHF.